The entry below describes one T cell receptor beta chain. 5'RACE template switching generated TCR cDNA, adding a universal primer site and UMIs. TCRdb called the 5' RACE reads again in MiXCR, with one record for every CDR3 protein. The sample shows some 560,000 distinct CDR3 sequences, roughly 21% of them seen only once. This entry is derived from a study of T cells after yellow fever vaccination. V was clipped by 4 bases and J by 5 bases, with 13 bases between them. Germline values: CDR1 SGHRS, CDR2 YFSETQ. The CDR3 runs to 13 residues. The clonotype comes from a young man who received the YFV17D yellow fever vaccine. Sequencing was performed on PBMCs, taken 15 days after the yellow fever booster vaccination. The chain links TRBV5-1 to TRBJ2-7; a possible D gene is TRBD2 (6 bases). CDR3 in DNA: TGCGCCAGCAGCCCCCCAATAGCGGACGAGCAGTACTTC. Translation: CASSPPIADEQYF.